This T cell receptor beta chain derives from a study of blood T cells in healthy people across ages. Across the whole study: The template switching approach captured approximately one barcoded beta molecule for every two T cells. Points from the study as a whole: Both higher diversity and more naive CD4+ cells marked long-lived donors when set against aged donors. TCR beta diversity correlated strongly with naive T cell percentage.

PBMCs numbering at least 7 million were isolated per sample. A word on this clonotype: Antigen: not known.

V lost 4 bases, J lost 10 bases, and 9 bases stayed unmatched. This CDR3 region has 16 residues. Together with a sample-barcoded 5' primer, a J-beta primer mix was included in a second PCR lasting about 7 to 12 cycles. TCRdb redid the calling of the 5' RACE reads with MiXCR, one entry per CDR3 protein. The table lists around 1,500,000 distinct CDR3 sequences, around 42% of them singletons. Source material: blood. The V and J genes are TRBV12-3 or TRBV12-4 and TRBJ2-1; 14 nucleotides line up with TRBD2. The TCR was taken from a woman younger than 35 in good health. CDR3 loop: CASSSMTSGGATEQFF. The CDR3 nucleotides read TGTGCCAGCAGTTCCATGACTAGCGGGGGGGCAACAGAGCAGTTCTTC.